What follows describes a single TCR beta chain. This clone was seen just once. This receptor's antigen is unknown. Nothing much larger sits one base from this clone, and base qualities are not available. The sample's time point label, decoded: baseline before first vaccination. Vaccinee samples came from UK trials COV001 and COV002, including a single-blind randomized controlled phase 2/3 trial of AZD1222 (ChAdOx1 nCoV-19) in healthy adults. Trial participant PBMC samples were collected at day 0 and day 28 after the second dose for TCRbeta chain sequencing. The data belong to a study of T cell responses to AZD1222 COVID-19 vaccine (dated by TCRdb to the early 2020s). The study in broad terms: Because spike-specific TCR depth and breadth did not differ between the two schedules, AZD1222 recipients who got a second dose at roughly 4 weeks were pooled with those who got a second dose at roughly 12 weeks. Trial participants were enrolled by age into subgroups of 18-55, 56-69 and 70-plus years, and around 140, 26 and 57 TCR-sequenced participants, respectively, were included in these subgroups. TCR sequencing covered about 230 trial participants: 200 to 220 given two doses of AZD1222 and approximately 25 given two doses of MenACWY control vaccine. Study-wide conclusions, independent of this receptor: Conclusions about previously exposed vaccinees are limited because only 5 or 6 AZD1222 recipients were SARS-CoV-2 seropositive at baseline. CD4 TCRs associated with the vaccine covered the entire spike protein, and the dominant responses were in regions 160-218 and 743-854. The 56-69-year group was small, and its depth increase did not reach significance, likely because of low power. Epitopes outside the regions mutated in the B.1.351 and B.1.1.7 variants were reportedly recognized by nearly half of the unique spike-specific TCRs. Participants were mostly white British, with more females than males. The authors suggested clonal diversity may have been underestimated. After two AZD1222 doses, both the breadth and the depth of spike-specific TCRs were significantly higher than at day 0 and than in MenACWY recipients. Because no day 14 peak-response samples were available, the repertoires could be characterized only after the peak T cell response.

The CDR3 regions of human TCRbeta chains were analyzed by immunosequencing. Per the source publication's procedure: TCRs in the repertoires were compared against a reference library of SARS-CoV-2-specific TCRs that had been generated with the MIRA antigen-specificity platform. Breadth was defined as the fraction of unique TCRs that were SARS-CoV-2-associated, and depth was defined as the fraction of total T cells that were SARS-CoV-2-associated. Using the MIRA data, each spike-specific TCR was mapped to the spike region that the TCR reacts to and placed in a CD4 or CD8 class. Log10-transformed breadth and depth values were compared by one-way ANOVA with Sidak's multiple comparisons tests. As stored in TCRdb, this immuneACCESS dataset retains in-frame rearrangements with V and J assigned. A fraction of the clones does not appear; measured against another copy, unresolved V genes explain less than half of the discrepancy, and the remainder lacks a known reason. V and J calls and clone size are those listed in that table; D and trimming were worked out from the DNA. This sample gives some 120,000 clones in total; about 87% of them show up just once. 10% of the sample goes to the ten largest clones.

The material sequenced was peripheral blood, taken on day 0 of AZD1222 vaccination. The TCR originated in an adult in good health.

The nucleotide sequence is given as TGTGCCAGCAGTTTAGTCGGGGAGTGGGAGACCCAGTACTTC. Translated, it reads CASSLVGEWETQYF. Here the chain combines TRBV27 and TRBJ2-5; the D segment could be TRBD2, given 5 matching bases. V loses 2 bases, J loses 5 bases, and the germline ends lie 12 bases apart. The CDR3 spans 14 residues, from the cysteine through the phenylalanine. Only CDR3 DNA is held: 42 bases, read in frame from base 1. Taken from the germline V gene (reference sequence), the CDR1 and CDR2 loops are MNHEY and SMNVEV.